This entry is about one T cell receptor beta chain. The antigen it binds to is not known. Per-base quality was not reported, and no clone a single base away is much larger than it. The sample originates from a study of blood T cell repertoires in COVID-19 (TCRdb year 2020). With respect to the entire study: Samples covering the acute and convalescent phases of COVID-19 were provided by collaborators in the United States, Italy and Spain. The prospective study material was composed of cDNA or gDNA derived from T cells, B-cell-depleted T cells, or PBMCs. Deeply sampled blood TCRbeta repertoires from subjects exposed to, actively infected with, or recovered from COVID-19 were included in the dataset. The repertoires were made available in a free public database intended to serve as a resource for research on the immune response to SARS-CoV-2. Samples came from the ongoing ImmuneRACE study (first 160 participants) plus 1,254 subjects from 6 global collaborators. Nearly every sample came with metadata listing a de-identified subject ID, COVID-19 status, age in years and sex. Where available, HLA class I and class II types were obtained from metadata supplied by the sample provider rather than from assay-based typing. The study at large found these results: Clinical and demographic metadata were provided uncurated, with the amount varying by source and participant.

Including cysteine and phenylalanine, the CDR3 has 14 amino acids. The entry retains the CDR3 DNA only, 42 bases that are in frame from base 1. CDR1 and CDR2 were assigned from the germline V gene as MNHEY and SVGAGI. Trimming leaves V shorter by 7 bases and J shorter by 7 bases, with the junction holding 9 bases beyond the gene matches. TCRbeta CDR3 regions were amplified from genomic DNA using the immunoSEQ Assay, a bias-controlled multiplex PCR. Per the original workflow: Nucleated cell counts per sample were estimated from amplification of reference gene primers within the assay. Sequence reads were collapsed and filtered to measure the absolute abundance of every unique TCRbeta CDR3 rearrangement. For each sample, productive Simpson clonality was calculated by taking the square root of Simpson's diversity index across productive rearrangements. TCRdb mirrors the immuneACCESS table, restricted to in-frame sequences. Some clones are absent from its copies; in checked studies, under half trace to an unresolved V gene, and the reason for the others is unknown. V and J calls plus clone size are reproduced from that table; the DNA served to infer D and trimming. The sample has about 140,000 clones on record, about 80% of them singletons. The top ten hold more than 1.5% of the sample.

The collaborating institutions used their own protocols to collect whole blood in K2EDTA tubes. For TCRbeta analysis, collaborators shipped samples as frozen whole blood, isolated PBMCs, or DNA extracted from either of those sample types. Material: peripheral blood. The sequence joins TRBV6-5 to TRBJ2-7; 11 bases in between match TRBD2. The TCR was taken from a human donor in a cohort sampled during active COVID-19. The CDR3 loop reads CASTPLAGAGEQYF. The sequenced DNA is TGTGCCAGCACCCCACTAGCGGGAGCTGGAGAGCAGTACTTC.